The present entry profiles one TCR beta chain with its context. This record belongs to a study of T-cell reconstitution after alpha-beta-depleted transplantation in children. Unique molecular identifiers were incorporated during preparation of the TCRbeta library. TCRdb reprocessed the PCR reads with MiXCR, giving one entry per CDR3 protein. Of some 640,000 distinct CDR3 sequences detected, 16% appear once; the ten largest clones hold around 0.96%. The CDR3 runs to 14 residues. Trimming left V 3 bases short and J 3 bases short, with 11 bases between. Germline V lookup: CDR1 MNHEY, CDR2 SMNVEV (reference sequence).

The chain links TRBV27 to TRBJ1-2; D unresolved. This sequence originates from a human donor who donated a stem cell graft to a child with acute myeloid leukemia. The sequencing used PBMCs from the stem cell graft donor, collected from the stem cell graft. CDR3: CASSFNGKHYGYTF. The CDR3 DNA is TGTGCCAGCAGTTTCAACGGAAAGCACTATGGCTACACCTTC.